The rows below give T cell receptor beta chains drawn from one sample of a study of blood T cell repertoires in COVID-19. Assay used: immunoSEQ multiplex PCR; TCRdb lists only in-frame clones, some missing. The sample shows about 200,000 clones, around four fifths of them seen only once. Input material: peripheral blood. The receptors derive from a man between 60 and 75 years old with COVID-19, enrolled during active disease. CDR3s leave out the opening cysteine and the closing phenylalanine or tryptophan. The D gene is left open where the match is weak.

V,D,J,CDR3
TRBV3-1/TRBV3-2,TRBD1,TRBJ1-3,ASSQTQGAQNTIY
TRBV11-2,TRBD2,TRBJ2-5,ASSWTSGKETQY
TRBV4-3,-,TRBJ1-2,ASSQVFTLGPLGYT
TRBV6-1,-,TRBJ2-7,ASSEGPVAEQY
TRBV4-2,-,TRBJ2-2,ASSQDGSMNTGELF
TRBV23-1,-,TRBJ1-5,ASVQGPQPQH
TRBV30,TRBD2,TRBJ2-4,AWSVLAGRGQAKNIQY
TRBV10-3,-,TRBJ2-1,AISGGQEREGSNDEQF
TRBV18,TRBD2,TRBJ2-1,ASSPGEGEQF
TRBV5-6,-,TRBJ2-3,ASSLPGTDTQY
TRBV2,-,TRBJ2-7,ASSVLQGLGEQY
TRBV7-2,-,TRBJ2-1,ASSPTGGANNEQF
TRBV4-1,TRBD1,TRBJ2-3,ASSQGQGNTDTQY
TRBV5-1,-,TRBJ2-7,ASSLLGSSYEQY
TRBV30,TRBD1,TRBJ1-2,AWRGTGQGYGYT
TRBV13,TRBD1,TRBJ1-5,ASSLPGQGLFQPQH
TRBV5-6,-,TRBJ1-2,ASSLRGRLSYGYT
TRBV29-1,-,TRBJ2-7,SVVGGTTSSYEQY
TRBV5-1,-,TRBJ1-3,ASRPGGGNTIY
TRBV5-1,-,TRBJ2-1,ASSLQPSFPNEQF
TRBV15,-,TRBJ1-5,ATSSNNQPQH
TRBV6-2/TRBV6-3,-,TRBJ1-2,ASSYSNPAGGYT